This is a list of T cell receptor beta chains from one sample in a study of T-cell reconstitution after alpha-beta-depleted transplantation in children. TCRdb re-called the PCR reads through MiXCR, storing one row per CDR3 protein. The repertoire has about 460,000 distinct CDR3 sequences, approximately 12% of them found once; the top ten carry over 5.5%. Here the sequenced sample was PBMCs from the stem cell graft donor, taken from the stem cell graft. Receptors were obtained from a human donor who donated a stem cell graft to a child with combined immunodeficiency. Both conserved end residues are part of each CDR3. Fields, in order: J gene, CDR3 length, V gene, clone size, D gene, CDR3 DNA, CDR3 protein. D genes are given only for firm matches. Some rows have no size entry. The others give once, few or many, or a class for an expanded clone.

TRBJ2-5,12,TRBV12-3/TRBV12-4,few,-,TGTGCCAGCAGCCCGATCTTGAAGACCCAGTACTTC,CASSPILKTQYF
TRBJ2-7,16,TRBV7-6,many,TRBD2,TGTGCCAGCAGCTTAGCGGTCAGCGGGAGCACCTACGAGCAGTACTTC,CASSLAVSGSTYEQYF
TRBJ2-1,13,TRBV4-1,few,-,TGCGCCAGCAGCCAAATAGGGCGTGATGAGCAGTTCTTC,CASSQIGRDEQFF
TRBJ2-3,15,TRBV20-1,few,-,TGCAGTGCTAGAGCCGGACGGCATATCACAGATACGCAGTATTTT,CSARAGRHITDTQYF
TRBJ2-7,13,TRBV12-3/TRBV12-4,few,-,TGTGCCAGCAGGGGGGATTTAGCCTACGAGCAGTACTTC,CASRGDLAYEQYF
TRBJ2-5,14,TRBV6-2/TRBV6-3,-,TRBD2,TGTGCCAGCACGCTAGCGGGGGACTACGGGACCCAGTACTTC,CASTLAGDYGTQYF
TRBJ1-4,14,TRBV2,few,-,TGTGCCACCCTTTTATTCGGGACTGATGAAAAACTGTTTTTT,CATLLFGTDEKLFF
TRBJ1-2,14,TRBV9,many,-,TGTGCCAGCAGCGTAGAAGGCCAAGCCCATGGCTACACCTTC,CASSVEGQAHGYTF
TRBJ2-7,15,TRBV6-5,few,TRBD1,TGTGCCAGCAGTTACCGTAGGGACAGGGTTTACGAGCAGTACTTC,CASSYRRDRVYEQYF
TRBJ2-5,15,TRBV20-1,few,-,TGCAGTGCTAGGTTCGACAGGACCCTCGAGGAGACCCAGTACTTC,CSARFDRTLEETQYF
TRBJ2-7,13,TRBV7-9,many,-,TGTGCCAGCAGCCTTAGCGGCCCGTACGAGCAGTACTTC,CASSLSGPYEQYF
TRBJ2-7,17,TRBV6-2/TRBV6-3,-,TRBD1,TGTGCCAGCAGCGCCATCCGGGACAGGGGCCTCTCCTACGAGCAGTACTTC,CASSAIRDRGLSYEQYF
TRBJ1-5,13,TRBV20-1,-,-,TGCAGTGCTAGTCGGGATAGCAATCAGCCCCAGCATTTT,CSASRDSNQPQHF
TRBJ2-1,13,TRBV5-1,many,-,TGCGCCAGCAGCTTGGGAATAGACAATGAGCAGTTCTTC,CASSLGIDNEQFF
TRBJ2-3,17,TRBV20-1,many,-,TGCAGTGCTAGAGCCCATTCGCCAAGGCCTAGCACAGATACGCAGTATTTT,CSARAHSPRPSTDTQYF
TRBJ2-7,13,TRBV7-2,-,-,TGTGCCAGCAGCCAAGTTAGCTCCTACGAGCAGTACTTC,CASSQVSSYEQYF
TRBJ2-1,14,TRBV29-1,few,-,TGCAGCGTTACAGGGTCGGGGTCCTACAATGAGCAGTTCTTC,CSVTGSGSYNEQFF
TRBJ2-6,14,TRBV5-6,-,-,TGTGCCAGCAGCCCCACGACAGGGGCCAACGTCCTGACTTTC,CASSPTTGANVLTF
TRBJ2-5,13,TRBV7-7,many,-,TGTGCTAGCAGCTTAGAACCCCTGGGGACCCAGTACTTC,CASSLEPLGTQYF
TRBJ2-7,17,TRBV4-3,-,TRBD2,TGCGCCAGCAGCCAAGATGCGACTAGCGGGCGGCTGGACGAGCAGTACTTC,CASSQDATSGRLDEQYF
TRBJ2-5,16,TRBV12-3/TRBV12-4,many,-,TGTGCCAGCAGTTTAGAGGCTCCAGGGACCGGCGAGACCCAGTACTTC,CASSLEAPGTGETQYF
TRBJ1-5,14,TRBV28,many,-,TGTGCCAGCAGTTTAGATGATAGCAATCAGCCCCAGCATTTT,CASSLDDSNQPQHF
TRBJ2-4,12,TRBV21-1,-,-,TGTGCCAGCGGACCGGTTAAAAACATTCAGTACTTC,CASGPVKNIQYF
TRBJ2-7,12,TRBV5-1,-,-,TGCGCCAGCAGCTTGACCTATTTCGAGCAGTACTTC,CASSLTYFEQYF
TRBJ2-3,16,TRBV6-1,few,TRBD1,TGTGCCAGCAGGCGCTACCGGGACAGGGGGCAGGATACGCAGTATTTT,CASRRYRDRGQDTQYF
TRBJ2-2,15,TRBV6-5,few,-,TGTGCCAGCAGTATACGGATAGCGAACACCGTGGAGCTGTTTTTT,CASSIRIANTVELFF
TRBJ2-2,16,TRBV12-3/TRBV12-4,few,-,TGTGCCAGCAGTTTAGGGACACGAGCGGACACCGGGGAGCTGTTTTTT,CASSLGTRADTGELFF